The 20 T cell receptor beta chains below all came from one sample that was sequenced in a study of tumor-infiltrating lymphocytes in primary liver carcinoma. Priming with a constant-region primer yielded TCR beta cDNA from roughly 0.45 ug total RNA. Each TCR beta library was derived from three nested multiplex PCR rounds that employed slightly modified ARM-PCR. For around 11 cycles apiece, the opening two PCR rounds ran with TRBV1-TRBV30 forward primers and a C-beta reverse primer. TCRdb ran MiXCR on the multiplex PCR reads and lists one entry per CDR3 protein. Found here are some 190,000 distinct CDR3 sequences, less than 65% of them singletons; the top ten hold roughly 76%. Unsorted whole blood served as the source of blood RNA, and germline DNA was extracted as well. The specimen sequenced was peripheral blood. These receptors came from a man aged 40-50 years with primary liver carcinoma and hepatitis B virus infection.

The CDR3 here is CASSSVRDSNTEAFF. CDR3 DNA: TGTGCCAGCAGCTCCGTGAGGGACAGTAACACTGAAGCTTTCTTT. The J gene is TRBJ1-1, the V gene TRBV7-9; 7 positions match TRBD1. The germline V gene has CDR1 SEHNR and CDR2 FQNEAQ (reference sequence). The CDR3 length is 15 residues. Trimming at V came to 4 bases and at J to 2 bases, leaving 7 bases not matched to a gene.

As concerns this clonotype: A single base separates this from a much larger clone, so it may be a read error. It is likely a read error, because the conserved phenylalanine at the end of the CDR3 is missing. CDR3 protein: CASSSGQGTLWGYTL. CDR3 bases: TGTGCCAGCAGCTCCGGACAGGGGACCCTCTGGGGCTACACCCTC. The chain couples TRBV11-2 to TRBJ1-2; TRBD1 matches 9 bases. CDR3 length: 15 residues. The germline gives CDR1 SGHAT, CDR2 FQNNGV. The V gene end was trimmed by 4 bases and the J gene end by 8 bases; junction bases not matched to a gene: 11.

About this clonotype itself: A much larger clone lies a single base off, so this may be a read error. V usage is TRBV29-1 and J usage is TRBJ2-6; no reliable D call. The CDR3 has 16 residues. From germline, CDR1 is SQVTM and CDR2 ANQGSEA. CDR3 DNA: TGCAGCGTTGAGCGGAAGCTCCGCTCTCGGGCCAACGTCCTGACTTTC. It codes for CSVERKLRSRANVLTF.

Details on this clonotype: A much larger clone lies a single base off, so this may be a read error. The CDR3 does not close with the conserved phenylalanine or tryptophan, likely indicating a read error. The chain joins TRBV10-3 to TRBJ2-3; 7 bases fit TRBD1. J gave up 1 base and V 6 bases, and 4 bases lay outside the gene matches. The CDR3 is 14 residues long. The germline V gene has CDR1 ENHRY and CDR2 SYGVKD. The CDR3 region has the DNA TGTGCCATCAGGGTTGGGACAGGCACAGATACGCAGTATTAT. This sequence encodes CAIRVGTGTDTQYY.

V and J are TRBV7-9 and TRBJ2-7; weak D call: TRBD1 (5 bases). The germline gives CDR1 SEHNR, CDR2 FQNEAQ (reference sequence). Trimming shortened V by 1 base and J by 2 bases, and 12 bases separated the two germline ends. There are 15 residues in the CDR3. The CDR3 sequence: CASSLVFGRAYEQYF. The CDR3 region has the DNA TGTGCCAGCAGCTTAGTATTCGGCAGGGCCTACGAGCAGTACTTC.

As for this clonotype: It may be a read error: a sequence one base away is much more abundant. This rearrangement joins TRBV11-2 to TRBJ2-1; tentative D call: TRBD1 (5 bases). This CDR3 spans 16 amino acids. Germline V CDR1 and CDR2: SGHAT, FQNNGV. V dropped 2 bases and J dropped 3 bases, with 14 bases sitting between them. This CDR3 reads CASSLYRQENYNEQFF. The CDR3 nucleotides read TGTGCCAGCAGCTTATACAGGCAGGAGAACTACAATGAGCAGTTCTTC.

The chain carries TRBV11-2 and TRBJ2-3; TRBD2 matches at 9 bases. Germline CDR1 is SGHAT and CDR2 is FQNNGV. The CDR3 consists of 14 residues. J lost 12 bases, V lost 7 bases, and 14 bases had no gene match. The CDR3 DNA reads TGTGCCAGCACCATAGCGGGAGTGAAAGATAGACAGTATTTT. It specifies CASTIAGVKDRQYF.

As concerns this clonotype: This CDR3 fails to terminate in the conserved phenylalanine or tryptophan, so it likely reflects a read error. The rearrangement joins TRBV11-2 to TRBJ2-3; TRBD2 agrees at 9 bases. This CDR3 region has 15 residues. Germline V gives CDR1 SGHAT, CDR2 FQNNGV. The CDR3: CTSRNLAGASDTQYS. The CDR3 DNA reads TGTACCAGCAGGAATTTAGCGGGAGCTTCAGATACGCAGTATTCT.

As for this clonotype: Mismatch with germline at one junction end may stem from a read error. This chain connects TRBV11-2 to TRBJ2-7, with D hard to call. CDR3 length: 14 residues. Germline V CDR1 and CDR2: SGHAT, FQNNGV. CDR3: CASNLTDGAHEQYF. CDR3 coding DNA: TGTGCTAGCAACTTAACCGACGGTGCCCACGAGCAGTACTTC.

Note on this clonotype: This clone may be a read error of a much larger clone one base away. The chain is built from TRBV6-5 and TRBJ1-2; a weak D match, TRBD1 (6 bases). There are 13 residues in the CDR3. Germline assignment: CDR1 MNHEY and CDR2 SVGAGI. CDR3 sequence: CVSTPDRNYGYTF. CDR3 DNA: TGTGTCAGCACTCCCGACAGGAACTATGGCTACACCTTC.

About this clonotype itself: Sequence at one end of the junction differs from germline and may be a read error. The CDR3 here is CVSSQDRSVTGELFF. The CDR3 region has the DNA TGTGTCAGCAGCCAAGATAGGAGCGTAACCGGGGAGCTGTTTTTT. This chain uses TRBV4-2 with TRBJ2-2; the D is unclear. The CDR3 runs to 15 residues. Germline V gives CDR1 LGHNA, CDR2 YNFKEQ.

This clonotype was recorded a few times. The junction and the germline gene differ at one end; a read error may be behind it. The rearrangement uses TRBV28 and TRBJ2-3; TRBD1 matches at 10 bases. The CDR3 extends over 14 amino acids. Germline values: CDR1 MDHEN, CDR2 SYDVKM. CDR3 sequence (DNA): TGTGCCAGCAAGGACAGGGGGTCCTCAGATACACAGTATTTT. It translates to CASKDRGSSDTQYF.

The V and J genes are TRBV5-5 and TRBJ2-2, with D maybe TRBD1 (6 bases). The CDR3 runs 15 residues. The germline gives CDR1 SGHKS, CDR2 YYEKEE (reference sequence). Trimming took 4 bases from V and 1 from J, leaving 11 bases between them. The CDR3 DNA reads TGTGCCAGCAGCCCGGAACAGGGGAACACCGGGGAGCTGTTTTTT. Amino acids: CASSPEQGNTGELFF.

In the case of this clonotype: The junction and the germline gene differ at one end; a read error may be behind it. The chain couples TRBV12-3 or TRBV12-4 to TRBJ2-7, with 15 bases lining up with TRBD2. The CDR3 has 17 amino acids. The CDR3 spells CASSLGLAGGSSYGQYF. In DNA, the CDR3 is TGTGCCAGCAGCCTGGGACTAGCGGGAGGCTCTTCCTACGGGCAGTACTTC.

Only one count was recorded for this clonotype. The V call is TRBV11-2, the J call TRBJ2-1; 12 nucleotides line up with TRBD1. The tail of the sequence fits TRBJ2-7 better, so the J call may be wrong. Germline V gives CDR1 SGHAT, CDR2 FQNNGV. The CDR3 has 15 residues. The CDR3 region is CANRPGQGARNEQYF. The CDR3 nucleotides are TGTGCCAACAGACCGGGACAGGGGGCGCGTAATGAGCAGTACTTC.

This sequence joins TRBV14 and TRBJ2-5; weak D call: TRBD1 (5 bases). The germline V gene has CDR1 SGHDN and CDR2 FVKESK. Trimming removed 3 bases from V and 2 bases from J, with 10 bases in between. There are 14 residues in the CDR3. The CDR3 region has the DNA TGTGCCAGCAGCCACTGGGGCGTGCAAGAGACCCAGTACTTC. This codes for CASSHWGVQETQYF.

Only a few counts were recorded for this clonotype. The V and J genes are TRBV29-1 and TRBJ2-2, with TRBD1 as a possible D gene (6 bases). The CDR3 runs to 13 residues. Germline V lookup: CDR1 SQVTM, CDR2 ANQGSEA. Between the trimmed V and J ends, which lost 3 bases and 7 bases, there was a span of 12 bases. CDR3 loop: CSVETGSGGELFF. CDR3 sequence (DNA): TGCAGCGTTGAGACAGGCTCGGGCGGGGAGCTGTTTTTT.

Remarks on this clonotype: The junction departs from the called germline gene at one end, perhaps through a read error. The chain links TRBV28 to TRBJ2-7; D gene unclear. Germline lookup yields CDR1 MDHEN and CDR2 SYDVKM. The CDR3 loop spans 11 amino acids. CDR3 nucleotides: TGTGCCAGCAGTTTGCAGTACGAGCAATACTTC. It translates to CASSLQYEQYF.

With respect to this clonotype: Compared with germline, one end of the junction differs, possibly owing to a read error. The V and J genes are TRBV5-5 and TRBJ2-7; no firm D call. The germline CDR1 and CDR2 sequences are SGHKS and YYEKEE (reference sequence). This CDR3 is built from 14 residues. CDR3 DNA: TGTGCCGGCAGCTTGAGACCCGGGCGCTACGAGCAGTACTTC. This codes for CAGSLRPGRYEQYF.

This chain connects TRBV6-6 to TRBJ2-3; D gene ambiguous. The germline gives CDR1 MNHNY, CDR2 SVGAGI (reference sequence). This CDR3 is 15 amino acids long. V was shortened by 1 base and J by 2 bases, with 10 bases between the two germline ends. The CDR3 nucleotides are TGTGCCAGCAGTTACTTAGGTGGATACACAGATACGCAGTATTTT. Translated, it gives CASSYLGGYTDTQYF.